One sample yielded the 24 T cell receptor beta chains listed below, sequenced in a study of T-cell memory formation after mild COVID-19. From the 5' RACE reads, TCRdb called clonotypes with MiXCR, one entry per CDR3 protein. The repertoire holds 200,000 to 250,000 distinct CDR3 sequences, with 7.5% to 10% as singletons. The sequenced sample was PBMCs or a T cell subset sorted from them (not recorded which). The origin of the receptors is a man aged 18 to 29 who had mild COVID-19 (a few samples of this study predate the infection). Cell type and time point are not known.

This clonotype showed up many times. This chain uses TRBV6-2 or TRBV6-3 with TRBJ1-1; TRBD1 might be the D (5 bases). Germline assignment: CDR1 MNHEY and CDR2 SVGEGT. This CDR3 contains 14 residues. V gave up 5 bases and J gave up 6 bases, with 16 bases separating them. The CDR3 protein is CASSAYRRSAEAFF. The CDR3 DNA sequence: TGTGCCAGCAGTGCATACAGGCGAAGCGCTGAAGCTTTCTTT.

This clonotype came up a few times. The J gene is TRBJ1-2, the V gene TRBV3-1; D perhaps matches TRBD1 (6 bases). This CDR3 region has 14 residues. Germline CDR1 LGHDT, CDR2 YNNKEL (reference sequence). Trimming shortened V by 1 base and J by 8 bases, and 14 bases separated the two germline ends. CDR3 residues: CASSQGATGYGYTF. In nucleotides, the CDR3 is TGTGCCAGCAGCCAAGGAGCGACAGGTTACGGCTACACCTTC. Full variable domain (outside the CDR3, taken from reference TRBV3-1 and TRBJ1-2): DTAVSQTPKYLVTQMGNDKSIKCEQNLGHDTMYWYKQDSKKFLKIMFSYNNKELIINETVPNRFSPKSPDKAHLNLHINSLELGDSAVYFCASSQGATGYGYTFGSGTRLTVV.

DNA of the CDR3: TGTGCCAGCAGCTTAAGAGCGGGGGGGGGCACAGATACGCAGTATTTT. Protein sequence: CASSLRAGGGTDTQYF. The rearrangement joins TRBV7-2 to TRBJ2-3, with 10 bases aligning to TRBD2. Germline-derived CDR1 and CDR2 are SGHTA and FQGNSA. V gave up 2 bases and J gave up 1 base; unmatched junction bases: 3. This CDR3 spans 16 amino acids. Together with reference TRBV7-2 and TRBJ2-3, the CDR3 gives the full variable domain: GAGVSQSPSNKVTEKGKDVELRCDPISGHTALYWYRQSLGQGLEFLIYFQGNSAPDKSGLPSDRFSAERTGGSVSTLTIQRTQQEDSAVYLCASSLRAGGGTDTQYFGPGTRLTVL.

There are a few counts of this clonotype. This chain joins TRBV7-8 and TRBJ1-6; D is ambiguous. The CDR3 runs 13 residues. V lost 2 bases and J lost 14, with 13 bases in between. CDR1 is SGHVS and CDR2 is FQNEAQ in the germline V gene. The CDR3 spells CASSLNQPPTLHF. Written as DNA, the CDR3 is TGTGCCAGCAGCTTAAATCAGCCCCCTACCCTCCACTTT.

This clonotype was seen a few times. The V gene is TRBV18, the J gene TRBJ1-1; D is uncertain. In germline, CDR1 is KGHSH, CDR2 LQKENI. The CDR3 covers 13 residues. The V end was cut by 2 bases, the J end by 4 bases, with 8 bases between. CDR3 coding DNA: TGTGCCAGCTCACCAGCCGTTCCCACTGAAGCTTTCTTT. This translates into CASSPAVPTEAFF.

This clonotype was detected a few times. The V and J genes are TRBV15 and TRBJ1-1; D possibly corresponds to TRBD1 (5 bases). V was pared by 1 base and J by 7 bases, with 10 bases between. This CDR3 contains 13 residues. From germline, CDR1 is LNHNV and CDR2 YYDKDF (reference sequence). The CDR3 nucleotides read TGTGCCACCAGCAGAGGACAGACACTTGAAGCTTTCTTT. Amino acids: CATSRGQTLEAFF.

This clonotype was recorded a few times. V is TRBV7-6 and J is TRBJ2-1, with D possibly matching TRBD1 (7 bases). The CDR3 extends over 16 amino acids. V gave up 2 bases and J gave up 8 bases, with 19 bases separating them. CDR1 is SGHVS and CDR2 is FNYEAQ in the germline V gene. CDR3 coding DNA: TGTGCCAGCAGCTTACGTCGGGACAGCTCGGGAGATGAGCAGTTCTTC. Amino acids: CASSLRRDSSGDEQFF. Drawing the rest from reference TRBV7-6 and TRBJ2-1, the complete variable domain is GAGVSQSPRYKVTKRGQDVALRCDPISGHVSLYWYRQALGQGPEFLTYFNYEAQQDKSGLPNDRFSAERPEGSISTLTIQRTEQRDSAMYRCASSLRRDSSGDEQFFGPGTRLTVL.

This clonotype was counted only a few times. The chain is built from TRBV3-1 and TRBJ2-1, with a possible D match to TRBD2 (6 bases). CDR1 and CDR2 (germline): LGHDT, YNNKEL (reference sequence). CDR3 size: 15 residues. Trimming took 4 bases from V and 0 from J, leaving 10 bases between them. The CDR3 nucleotides are TGTGCCAGCAGCCCCGGGACTCCCTCCTACAATGAGCAGTTCTTC. As protein: CASSPGTPSYNEQFF.

This clonotype was detected many times. V gene TRBV7-6 combines with J gene TRBJ1-1; D is undetermined. The germline V gene encodes CDR1 SGHVS and CDR2 FNYEAQ. V was trimmed by 4 bases and J by 1 base, leaving 7 bases between them. The CDR3 loop spans 13 amino acids. The CDR3 is CASSSQENTEAFF. CDR3 DNA sequence: TGTGCCAGCAGCTCCCAGGAGAACACTGAAGCTTTCTTT.

DNA for the CDR3: TGCGCCAGCAGCCAAGACCGGCGGTCCGGGGAGCTGTTTTTT. Translation: CASSQDRRSGELFF. The rearrangement links TRBV4-3 to TRBJ2-2, with D hard to call. CDR3 length: 14 amino acids. The germline V gene encodes CDR1 LGHNA and CDR2 YSLEER. V gave up 0 bases and J gave up 6 bases, with 8 bases separating them.

The sample holds a few counts of this clonotype. This chain connects TRBV5-1 to TRBJ2-1; TRBD2 aligns across 10 bases. J gave up 9 bases and V 0 bases, and 3 bases lay outside the gene matches. The germline V gene has CDR1 SGHRS and CDR2 YFSETQ. The CDR3 totals 14 residues. Written as DNA, the CDR3 is TGCGCCAGCAGCTTGGGACTAGCGGGTAGTGAGCAGTTCTTC. This sequence encodes CASSLGLAGSEQFF.

This chain connects TRBV2 to TRBJ2-2, with 11 bases aligning to TRBD2. Trimming removed 8 bases from V and 4 bases from J; junction bases left unmatched: 0. This CDR3 has 13 amino acids. The V gene's germline CDR1 is SNHLY and CDR2 FYNNEI. The DNA for the CDR3 is TGTGCCAGCGGACTAGCGGGCACCGGGGAGCTGTTTTTT. It specifies CASGLAGTGELFF. Drawing the rest from reference TRBV2 and TRBJ2-2, the complete variable domain is EPEVTQTPSHQVTQMGQEVILRCVPISNHLYFYWYRQILGQKVEFLVSFYNNEISEKSEIFDDQFSVERPDGSNFTLKIRSTKLEDSAMYFCASGLAGTGELFFGEGSRLTVL.

The rearrangement links TRBV20-1 to TRBJ1-4, with 8 positions matching TRBD1. The CDR3 is 14 amino acids. Germline trimming cut 4 bases from V and 7 bases from J; bases unmatched to any gene: 8. The germline CDR1 and CDR2 sequences are DFQATT and SNEGSKA (reference sequence). Written as DNA, the CDR3 is TGCAGTGCTAAACCGGGAGACAGGGGTGAAAAACTGTTTTTT. Amino acids: CSAKPGDRGEKLFF.

This chain uses TRBV19 with TRBJ1-1, with a weak D call TRBD1 (5 bases). Trimming shortened V by 3 bases and J by 0 bases, and 8 bases separated the two germline ends. Germline V gene data show CDR1 as LNHDA and CDR2 as SQIVND (reference sequence). This CDR3 has 14 residues. For the CDR3, the DNA is TGTGCCAGTAGTATTGGAGGGGTGAACACTGAAGCTTTCTTT. Its protein product is CASSIGGVNTEAFF. Full variable domain (outside the CDR3, taken from reference TRBV19 and TRBJ1-1): DGGITQSPKYLFRKEGQNVTLSCEQNLNHDAMYWYRQDPGQGLRLIYYSQIVNDFQKGDIAEGYSVSREKKESFPLTVTSAQKNPTAFYLCASSIGGVNTEAFFGQGTRLTVV.

This clonotype has more than one count but fewer than ten. The chain recombines TRBV2 with TRBJ1-5, with a possible D match to TRBD1 (5 bases). This CDR3 contains 13 residues. The germline V gene encodes CDR1 SNHLY and CDR2 FYNNEI. V lost 9 bases to trimming and J lost 5 bases, with 14 bases between them. As DNA, the CDR3 is TGTGCCAGTACGAAGGGGCTAGATCAGCCCCAGCATTTT. It encodes CASTKGLDQPQHF. The full variable domain, with the rest looked up from reference TRBV2 and TRBJ1-5, is EPEVTQTPSHQVTQMGQEVILRCVPISNHLYFYWYRQILGQKVEFLVSFYNNEISEKSEIFDDQFSVERPDGSNFTLKIRSTKLEDSAMYFCASTKGLDQPQHFGDGTRLSIL.

The chain is built from TRBV29-1 and TRBJ1-2; D perhaps matches TRBD1 (5 bases). Germline V gene sequence: CDR1 SQVTM, CDR2 ANQGSEA. The CDR3 covers 12 residues. Trimming cost V 4 bases and J 2 bases, with 8 bases left between them. CDR3 in amino acids: CSVGGENYGYTF. Here the CDR3 DNA reads TGCAGCGTTGGGGGCGAGAACTATGGCTACACCTTC. The variable domain in full, with the rest retrieved from reference TRBV29-1 and TRBJ1-2, is SAVISQKPSRDICQRGTSLTIQCQVDSQVTMMFWYRQQPGQSLTLIATANQGSEATYESGFVIDKFPISRPNLTFSTLTVSNMSPEDSSIYLCSVGGENYGYTFGSGTRLTVV.

The genes are TRBV27 and TRBJ2-7, with unresolved D. The CDR3 has 15 residues. Deletions cut 8 bases from V and 0 bases from J, with 17 bases between. Germline V CDR1 and CDR2: MNHEY, SMNVEV (reference sequence). The CDR3 protein is CASPRCLISSYEQYF. Here the CDR3 DNA reads TGTGCCAGCCCCCGCTGTCTTATTAGCTCCTACGAGCAGTACTTC.

The table lists this clonotype with a few counts. The chain joins TRBV6-5 to TRBJ2-4; D is unresolved. The CDR3 consists of 15 residues. The germline CDR1 and CDR2 sequences are MNHEY and SVGAGI. The ends were cut back, 0 bases at V and 2 bases at J, with 8 bases in the middle. Here the CDR3 DNA reads TGTGCCAGCAGTTACTCGGCCGTTTCCAAAAACATTCAGTACTTC. This encodes CASSYSAVSKNIQYF.

This clonotype appeared a few times. The genes are TRBV10-1 and TRBJ1-1, with D tentatively TRBD1 (5 bases). Trimming shortened V by 2 bases and J by 5 bases, and 9 bases separated the two germline ends. The CDR3 has 13 residues. Germline CDR1 is WNHNN and CDR2 is SYGVQD (reference sequence). CDR3 region: CASSEPGGTEAFF. CDR3 DNA: TGCGCCAGCAGTGAGCCGGGGGGGACTGAAGCTTTCTTT.

The V call is TRBV18, the J call TRBJ2-7, with unresolved D. There are 11 residues in the CDR3. Per the germline V gene, CDR1 is KGHSH and CDR2 is LQKENI. V lost 6 bases to trimming and J lost 7 bases, with 10 bases between them. The CDR3 loop is CASSRFGEQYF. In nucleotides, the CDR3 is TGTGCCAGCTCCCGCTTCGGGGAGCAGTACTTC.

This clonotype was seen repeatedly, ten times or more. The chain employs TRBV5-1 and TRBJ2-5, with a weak D call TRBD2 (6 bases). Germline CDR1 is SGHRS and CDR2 is YFSETQ. The V gene lost 7 bases and the J gene lost 4 bases, with 14 bases spanning the gap. The CDR3 is 13 residues long. In nucleotides, the CDR3 is TGCGCCAGCGCGCGGGGACTCTCAGAGACCCAGTACTTC. This translates into CASARGLSETQYF.

Note on this clonotype: It may be a read error: a sequence one base away is much more abundant. The conserved closing phenylalanine or tryptophan is absent in this CDR3, likely reflecting a read error. The chain is built from TRBV29-1 and TRBJ1-2; D may be TRBD1 (5 bases). V shed 6 bases and J shed 6 bases, with 14 bases lying between them. Germline CDR1 and CDR2: SQVTM and ANQGSEA. The CDR3 consists of 12 residues. The CDR3 DNA reads as TGCAGCGTAGAAAGCGGGGCTGATGGCTACACCATC. It yields the protein CSVESGADGYTI.

This clonotype appeared many times. J is TRBJ1-5 and V is TRBV7-2; TRBD1 matches 12 bases. Unmatched junction bases numbered 5, after V lost 5 bases and J lost 6 bases. This CDR3 has 15 residues. Germline CDR1 reads SGHTA; CDR2 reads FQGNSA. CDR3 in DNA: TGTGCCAGCAGCCCAGGGGACAGGGGGCGTCAGCCCCAGCATTTT. Amino acid sequence: CASSPGDRGRQPQHF. Drawing the rest from reference TRBV7-2 and TRBJ1-5, the complete variable domain is GAGVSQSPSNKVTEKGKDVELRCDPISGHTALYWYRQSLGQGLEFLIYFQGNSAPDKSGLPSDRFSAERTGGSVSTLTIQRTQQEDSAVYLCASSPGDRGRQPQHFGDGTRLSIL.

V usage is TRBV9 and J usage is TRBJ2-1, with 11 bases matching TRBD2. The CDR3 covers 13 residues. V shed 7 bases and J 14 bases; nucleotides not matched to a gene: 11. Germline-derived CDR1 and CDR2 are SGDLS and YYNGEE. Written as DNA, the CDR3 is TGTGCCAGCGGAGCTAGCGGGGGGACGGTTGAGTTCTTC. This encodes CASGASGGTVEFF.